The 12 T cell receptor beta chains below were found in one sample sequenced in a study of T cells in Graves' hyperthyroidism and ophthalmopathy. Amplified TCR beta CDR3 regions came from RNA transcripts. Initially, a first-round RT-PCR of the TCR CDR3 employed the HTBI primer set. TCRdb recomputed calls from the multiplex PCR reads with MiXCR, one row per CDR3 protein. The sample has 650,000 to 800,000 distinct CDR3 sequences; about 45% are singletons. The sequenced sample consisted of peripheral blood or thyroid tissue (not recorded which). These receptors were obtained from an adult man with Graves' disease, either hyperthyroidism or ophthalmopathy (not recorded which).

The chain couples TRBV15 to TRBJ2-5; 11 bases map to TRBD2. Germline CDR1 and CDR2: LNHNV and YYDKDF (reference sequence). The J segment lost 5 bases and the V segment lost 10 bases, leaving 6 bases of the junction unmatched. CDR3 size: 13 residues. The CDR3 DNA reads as TGTGCCATTAGCGGGGGGGCCGCCGAGACCCAGTACTTC. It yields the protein CAISGGAAETQYF.

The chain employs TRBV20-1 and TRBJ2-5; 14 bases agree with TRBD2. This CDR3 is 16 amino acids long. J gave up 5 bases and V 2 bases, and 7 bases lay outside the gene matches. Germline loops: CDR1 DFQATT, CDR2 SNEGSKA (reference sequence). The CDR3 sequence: CSARRRLAGGYETQYF. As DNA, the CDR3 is TGCAGTGCTAGACGACGACTAGCGGGAGGGTATGAGACCCAGTACTTC.

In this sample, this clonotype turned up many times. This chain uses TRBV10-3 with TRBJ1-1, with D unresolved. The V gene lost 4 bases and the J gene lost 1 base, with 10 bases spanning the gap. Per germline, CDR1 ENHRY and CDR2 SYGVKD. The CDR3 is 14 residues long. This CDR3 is CAISGRSRNTEAFF. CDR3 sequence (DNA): TGTGCCATCAGTGGAAGGTCGCGGAACACTGAAGCTTTCTTT.

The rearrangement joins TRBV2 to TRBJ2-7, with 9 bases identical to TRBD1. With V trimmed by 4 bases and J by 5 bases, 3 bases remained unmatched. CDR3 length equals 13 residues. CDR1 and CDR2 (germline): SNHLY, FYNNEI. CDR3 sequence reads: CASSVTGGNEQYF. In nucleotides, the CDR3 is TGTGCCAGCAGTGTCACAGGGGGCAACGAGCAGTACTTC.

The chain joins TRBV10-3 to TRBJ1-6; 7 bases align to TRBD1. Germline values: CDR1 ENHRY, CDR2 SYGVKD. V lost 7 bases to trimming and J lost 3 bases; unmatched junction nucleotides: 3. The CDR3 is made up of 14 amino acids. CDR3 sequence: CAINDRVYNSPLHF. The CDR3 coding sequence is TGTGCCATCAATGACAGGGTCTATAATTCACCCCTCCACTTT.

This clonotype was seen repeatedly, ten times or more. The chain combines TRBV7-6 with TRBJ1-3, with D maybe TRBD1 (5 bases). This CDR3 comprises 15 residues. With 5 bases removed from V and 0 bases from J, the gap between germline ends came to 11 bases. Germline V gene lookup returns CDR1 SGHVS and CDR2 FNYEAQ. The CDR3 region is CASSRTQGSGNTIYF. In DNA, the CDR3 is TGTGCCAGCAGCCGAACGCAGGGCTCTGGAAACACCATATATTTT. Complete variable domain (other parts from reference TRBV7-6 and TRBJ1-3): GAGVSQSPRYKVTKRGQDVALRCDPISGHVSLYWYRQALGQGPEFLTYFNYEAQQDKSGLPNDRFSAERPEGSISTLTIQRTEQRDSAMYRCASSRTQGSGNTIYFGEGSWLTVV.

The CDR3 DNA reads TGTGCCAGCAGCTCAGGGAGCGGGAGGGCCCTCCACTTT. Encoded protein: CASSSGSGRALHF. This chain links TRBV7-6 with TRBJ1-6, with D possibly TRBD1 on 5 matching bases. Germline CDR1 SGHVS, CDR2 FNYEAQ. The V and J ends lost 4 bases and 14 bases respectively, with 15 bases between them. The CDR3 runs 13 residues. The full variable domain, completed using reference TRBV7-6 and TRBJ1-6, is GAGVSQSPRYKVTKRGQDVALRCDPISGHVSLYWYRQALGQGPEFLTYFNYEAQQDKSGLPNDRFSAERPEGSISTLTIQRTEQRDSAMYRCASSSGSGRALHFGNGTRLTVT.

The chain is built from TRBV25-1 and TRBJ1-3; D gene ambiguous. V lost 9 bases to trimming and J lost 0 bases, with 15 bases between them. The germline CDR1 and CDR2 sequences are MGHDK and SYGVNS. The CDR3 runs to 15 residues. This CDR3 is CASSFTAISGNTIYF. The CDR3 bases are TGTGCCAGTAGTTTCACAGCGATCTCTGGAAACACCATATATTTT.

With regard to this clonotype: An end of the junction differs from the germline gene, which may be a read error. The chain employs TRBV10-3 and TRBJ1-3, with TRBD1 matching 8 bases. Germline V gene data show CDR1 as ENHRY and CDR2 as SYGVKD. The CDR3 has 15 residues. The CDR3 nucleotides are TGTGCCGTCAGTGAGTCGACAGGGGCTGGAAGCACCATATATTTT. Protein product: CAVSESTGAGSTIYF.

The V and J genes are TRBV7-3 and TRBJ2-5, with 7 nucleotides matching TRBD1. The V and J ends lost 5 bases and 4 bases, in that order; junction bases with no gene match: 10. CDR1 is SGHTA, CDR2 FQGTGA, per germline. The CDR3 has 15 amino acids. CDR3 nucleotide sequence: TGTGCCAGCAGCCCACGACAGGGCGACGGAGAGACCCAGTACTTC. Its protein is CASSPRQGDGETQYF.

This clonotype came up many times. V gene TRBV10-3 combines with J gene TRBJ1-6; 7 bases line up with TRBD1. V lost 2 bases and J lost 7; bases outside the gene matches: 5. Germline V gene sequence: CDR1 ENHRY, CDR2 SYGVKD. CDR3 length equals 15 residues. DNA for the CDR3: TGTGCCATCAGTGAGATCGCAGGGGGAAATTCACCCCTCCACTTT. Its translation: CAISEIAGGNSPLHF.

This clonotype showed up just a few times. CDR3 sequence (DNA): TGTGCCAGCAGGACAGGACTTGGGCCCCAGCATTTT. Protein product: CASRTGLGPQHF. The chain has TRBV12-3 or TRBV12-4 and TRBJ1-5, with a tentative D call TRBD1 (6 bases). The CDR3 sequence is 12 residues long. The V end was cut by 6 bases, the J end by 9 bases, with 12 bases between.